The clone carrying this T cell receptor (beta chain) has only a few counts. Antigen unknown. Every bit of the isolated RNA underwent reverse transcription, so sequencing read expressed TCRB transcripts. TCRdb keeps only in-frame clones here, not all; method: immunoSEQ multiplex PCR. This sample has 350,000 to 450,000 clones, with about 16% found just once. The data originate from a study of beta chain features in type 1 diabetes. Overall study findings and caveats: Patients with type 1 diabetes showed fewer VDJ junction insertions and more deletions.

V was trimmed by 4 bases and J by 4 bases, leaving 11 bases between them. There are 13 residues in the CDR3. The V gene's germline CDR1 is SQVTM and CDR2 ANQGSEA. Each sorted fraction was over 95% pure. This TCR came from a woman under 30 in good health. The V gene is TRBV29-1, the J gene TRBJ1-3; D is ambiguous. Sequencing was carried out using naive CD4+ T cells from blood. The CDR3 nucleotides read TGCAGCGTTGCCGGGTTAAACGGAAACACCATATATTTT. This sequence encodes CSVAGLNGNTIYF.